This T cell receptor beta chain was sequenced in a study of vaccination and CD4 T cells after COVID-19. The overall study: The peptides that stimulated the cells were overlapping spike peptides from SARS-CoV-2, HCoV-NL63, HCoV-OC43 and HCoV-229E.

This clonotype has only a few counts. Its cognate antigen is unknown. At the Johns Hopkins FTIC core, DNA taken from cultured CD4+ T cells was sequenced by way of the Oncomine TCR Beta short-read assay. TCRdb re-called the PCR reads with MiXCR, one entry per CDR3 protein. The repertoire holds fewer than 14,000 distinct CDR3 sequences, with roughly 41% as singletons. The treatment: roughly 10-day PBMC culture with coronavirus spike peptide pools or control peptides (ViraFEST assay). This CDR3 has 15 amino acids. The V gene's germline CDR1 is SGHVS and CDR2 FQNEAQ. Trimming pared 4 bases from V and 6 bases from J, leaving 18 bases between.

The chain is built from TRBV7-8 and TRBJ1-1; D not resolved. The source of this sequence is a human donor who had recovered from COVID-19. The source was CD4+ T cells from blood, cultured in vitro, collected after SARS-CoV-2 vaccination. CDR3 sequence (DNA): TGTGCCAGCAGCTACCTCTTTTCCGGACCCCCTGAAGCTTTCTTT. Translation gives CASSYLFSGPPEAFF.